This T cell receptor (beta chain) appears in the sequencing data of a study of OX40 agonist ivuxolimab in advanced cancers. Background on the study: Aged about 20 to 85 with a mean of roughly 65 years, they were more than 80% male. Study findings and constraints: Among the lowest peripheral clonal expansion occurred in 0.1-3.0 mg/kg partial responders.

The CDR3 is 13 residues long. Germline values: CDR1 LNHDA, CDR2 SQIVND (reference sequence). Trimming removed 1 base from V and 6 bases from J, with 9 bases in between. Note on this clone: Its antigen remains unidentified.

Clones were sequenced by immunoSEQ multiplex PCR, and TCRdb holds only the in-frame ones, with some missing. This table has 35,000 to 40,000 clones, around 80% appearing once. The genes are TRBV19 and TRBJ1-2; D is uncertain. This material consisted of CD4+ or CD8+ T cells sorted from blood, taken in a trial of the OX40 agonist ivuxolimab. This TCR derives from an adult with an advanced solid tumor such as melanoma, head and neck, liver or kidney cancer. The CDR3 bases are TGTGCCAGTAGTATAGGCAGGTCGGATGGCTACACCTTC. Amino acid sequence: CASSIGRSDGYTF.